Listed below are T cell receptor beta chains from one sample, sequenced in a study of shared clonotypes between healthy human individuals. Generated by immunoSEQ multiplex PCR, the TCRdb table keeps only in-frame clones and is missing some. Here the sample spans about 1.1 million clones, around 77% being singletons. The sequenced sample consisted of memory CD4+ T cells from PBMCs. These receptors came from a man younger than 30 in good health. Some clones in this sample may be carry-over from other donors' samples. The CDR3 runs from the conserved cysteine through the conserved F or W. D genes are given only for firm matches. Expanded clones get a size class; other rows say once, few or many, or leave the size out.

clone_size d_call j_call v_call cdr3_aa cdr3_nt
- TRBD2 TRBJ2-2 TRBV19 CASSNSASGNTGELFF TGTGCCAGTAGTAACTCTGCTAGCGGGAACACCGGGGAGCTGTTTTTT
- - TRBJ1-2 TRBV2 CASSPQTGQPIFGYTF TGTGCCAGCAGCCCGCAGACAGGTCAGCCTATATTCGGCTACACCTTC
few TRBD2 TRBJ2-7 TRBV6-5 CASSSSGRGGEQYF TGTGCCAGCAGTTCTAGCGGGCGGGGGGGCGAGCAGTACTTC
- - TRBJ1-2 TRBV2 CASVLLTYGYTF TGTGCCAGTGTCCTACTTACCTATGGCTACACCTTC
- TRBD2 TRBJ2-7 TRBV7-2 CASSLNPGLDFYEQYF TGTGCCAGCAGCTTAAATCCGGGACTAGATTTTTACGAGCAGTACTTC
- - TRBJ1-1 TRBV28 CASSIISGGLWMGTEAFF TGTGCCAGCAGTATCATAAGCGGGGGACTCTGGATGGGTACTGAAGCTTTCTTT
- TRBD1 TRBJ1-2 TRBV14 CASSRTTGSGYTF TGTGCCAGCAGCCGAACGACAGGGTCTGGCTACACCTTC
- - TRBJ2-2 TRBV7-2 CASSEQGTGELFF TGTGCCAGCAGCGAACAGGGAACCGGGGAGCTGTTTTTT
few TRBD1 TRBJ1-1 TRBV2 CASSELGQGNTEAFF TGTGCCAGCAGTGAGTTGGGACAGGGGAACACTGAAGCTTTCTTT
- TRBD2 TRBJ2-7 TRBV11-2 CASSLRLASYEQYF TGTGCCAGCAGCTTAAGACTAGCGTCCTACGAGCAGTACTTC
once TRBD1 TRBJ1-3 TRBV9 CASSQGTGAGNTIYF TGTGCCAGCAGCCAGGGGACAGGGGCTGGAAACACCATATATTTT
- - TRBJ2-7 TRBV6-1 CASSPDRYEQYF TGTGCCAGCAGCCCCGATAGATACGAGCAGTACTTC
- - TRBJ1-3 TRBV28 CASSSPGTGNTIYF TGTGCCAGCAGTTCCCCCGGAACTGGAAACACCATATATTTT
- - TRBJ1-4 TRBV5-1 CASSLVSGFQEKLFF TGCGCCAGCAGCTTGGTGTCGGGGTTTCAGGAAAAACTGTTTTTT
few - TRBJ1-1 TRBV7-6 CASSLGPGRTEAFF TGTGCCAGCAGCCTAGGGCCGGGACGGACTGAAGCTTTCTTT
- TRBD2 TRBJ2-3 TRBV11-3 CASSLKTSGSTDTQYF TGTGCCAGCAGCTTAAAGACTAGCGGGAGCACAGATACGCAGTATTTT
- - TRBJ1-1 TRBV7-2 CASSILRGPNTEAFF TGTGCCAGCAGCATCCTCAGGGGACCGAACACTGAAGCTTTCTTT
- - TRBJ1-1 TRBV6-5 CASSYSGRLNTEAFF TGTGCCAGCAGTTATTCGGGACGGTTGAACACTGAAGCTTTCTTT
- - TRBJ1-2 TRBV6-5 CASSSQDSYYGYTF TGTGCCAGCAGTTCCCAGGACAGCTACTATGGCTACACCTTC
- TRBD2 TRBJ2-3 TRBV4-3 CASSQEASGRVDTQYF TGCGCCAGCAGCCAAGAAGCTAGCGGGAGGGTCGATACGCAGTATTTT
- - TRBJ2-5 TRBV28 CASSLAGGAVGQETQYF TGTGCCAGCAGTTTAGCTGGGGGCGCGGTTGGGCAAGAGACCCAGTACTTC
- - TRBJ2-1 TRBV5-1 CASSRPGLFDNEQFF TGCGCCAGCAGCCGACCGGGACTCTTCGACAATGAGCAGTTCTTC
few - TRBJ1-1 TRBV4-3 CASSQWVGSNTEAFF TGCGCCAGCAGCCAATGGGTGGGCTCGAACACTGAAGCTTTCTTT
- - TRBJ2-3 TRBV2 CASKVAELPDTQYF TGTGCCAGCAAAGTAGCGGAACTCCCAGATACGCAGTATTTT
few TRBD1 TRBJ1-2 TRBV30 CAWSTNTGGSISNYGYTF TGTGCCTGGAGTACGAACACAGGGGGCTCCATATCTAACTATGGCTACACCTTC
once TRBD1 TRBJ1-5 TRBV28 CASSSGQGHQPQHF TGTGCCAGCAGTTCCGGACAGGGGCATCAGCCCCAGCATTTT
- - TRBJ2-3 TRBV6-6 CASSYSQGTQYF TGTGCCAGCAGTTACTCCCAGGGAACGCAGTATTTT
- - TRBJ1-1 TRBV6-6 CASSYPAGAENTEAFF TGTGCCAGCAGTTACCCGGCAGGGGCGGAGAACACTGAAGCTTTCTTT
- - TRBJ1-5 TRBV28 CASSRANQPQHF TGTGCCAGCAGTCGGGCTAATCAGCCCCAGCATTTT
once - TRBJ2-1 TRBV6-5 CASSYLLAPSYNEQFF TGTGCCAGCAGTTATCTCCTAGCGCCTTCCTACAATGAGCAGTTCTTC
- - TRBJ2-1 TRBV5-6 CASSFREGSYNEQFF TGTGCCAGCAGCTTTAGAGAGGGCTCTTACAATGAGCAGTTCTTC
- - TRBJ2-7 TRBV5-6 CASSPIGNERRQYF TGTGCCAGCAGCCCCATCGGCAACGAGCGACGGCAGTACTTC
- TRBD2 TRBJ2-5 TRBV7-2 CASSSRGGATQYF TGTGCCAGCAGCAGCCGGGGAGGGGCGACCCAGTACTTC
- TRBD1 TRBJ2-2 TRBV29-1 CSVAGTANTGELFF TGCAGCGTTGCCGGGACAGCTAACACCGGGGAGCTGTTTTTT
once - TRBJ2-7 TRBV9 CASSKGGLSEQYF TGTGCCAGCAGCAAGGGCGGACTGAGCGAGCAGTACTTC
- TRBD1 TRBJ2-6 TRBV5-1 CASRTGQGNSGANVLTF TGCGCCAGCAGGACAGGACAGGGCAACTCTGGGGCCAACGTCCTGACTTTC
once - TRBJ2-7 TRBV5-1 CASSLDPVYEQYF TGCGCCAGCAGCTTGGACCCGGTCTACGAGCAGTACTTC
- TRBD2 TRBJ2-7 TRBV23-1 CASSHPPGLGLRSYEQYF TGCGCCAGCAGTCACCCACCGGGACTAGGACTCCGCTCCTACGAGCAGTACTTC
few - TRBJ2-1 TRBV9 CASSSSRRAGEQFF TGTGCCAGCAGTTCCTCGAGGAGGGCTGGTGAGCAGTTCTTC
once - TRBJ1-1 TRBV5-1 CASSLYVGLSATEAFF TGCGCCAGCAGCTTGTATGTGGGCCTGTCAGCAACTGAAGCTTTCTTT
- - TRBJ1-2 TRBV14 CASSQKGGGYGYTF TGTGCCAGCAGCCAGAAGGGAGGGGGCTATGGCTACACCTTC
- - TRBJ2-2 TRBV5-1 CASSGQGLYTGELFF TGCGCCAGCAGCGGGCAGGGGCTCTACACCGGGGAGCTGTTTTTT
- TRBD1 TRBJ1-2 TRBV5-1 CASSLWGDTGTAYGYTF TGCGCCAGCAGCTTGTGGGGGGATACCGGGACAGCCTATGGCTACACCTTC
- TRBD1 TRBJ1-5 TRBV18 CASSPGQGRDQPQHF TGTGCCAGCTCACCTGGACAGGGAAGGGATCAGCCCCAGCATTTT
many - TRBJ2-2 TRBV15 CATSPRLGGGLFF TGTGCCACCAGCCCCCGGTTAGGAGGCGGGCTGTTTTTT
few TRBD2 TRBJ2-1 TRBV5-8 CASSRGTSGMNEQFF TGTGCCAGTAGCAGAGGTACTAGCGGGATGAATGAGCAGTTCTTC
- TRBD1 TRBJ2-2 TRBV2 CASRWTGGVGTGELFF TGTGCCAGCAGATGGACAGGGGGCGTCGGGACCGGGGAGCTGTTTTTT
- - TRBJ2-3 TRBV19 CASSRAGTRTDTQYF TGTGCCAGTAGTAGGGCGGGAACACGCACAGATACGCAGTATTTT
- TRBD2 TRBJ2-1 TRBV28 CASPPRSSGSLDEQFF TGTGCCAGCCCCCCTCGGTCTAGCGGGAGTCTAGATGAGCAGTTCTTC